Listed here is a single T cell receptor (beta chain). The data are from a study of blood T cells in healthy people across ages. Germline CDR1 and CDR2: SGDLS and YYNGEE. The CDR3 has 17 amino acids. Trimming removed 0 bases at V and 2 bases at J, with 17 bases between. Sample-barcoded 5' priming and a J-beta primer mix drove a second PCR of roughly 7 to 11 cycles. Individual samples furnished no less than 2.5 million CDR3-containing paired-end reads apiece. Each CDR3 protein gets one entry after TCRdb re-called the 5' RACE reads with MiXCR. The repertoire holds roughly 1,800,000 distinct CDR3 sequences, with around 48% as singletons. There were healthy Caucasian individuals from Russia, aged roughly 6 to 90, serving as donors. Researchers collected ten milliliters of peripheral blood from every single donor.

Sequencing was done on a sample of blood. The receptor was isolated from a woman aged 40 to 55 in good health. The rearrangement uses TRBV9 and TRBJ1-1; possible D gene TRBD1, 6 bases. The DNA for the CDR3 is TGTGCCAGCAGCGTAGGATGGACAGTTCCGTCTAACACTGAAGCTTTCTTT. It codes for CASSVGWTVPSNTEAFF. Filled out from reference TRBV9 and TRBJ1-1, the complete variable domain reads DSGVTQTPKHLITATGQRVTLRCSPRSGDLSVYWYQQSLDQGLQFLIQYYNGEERAKGNILERFSAQQFPDLHSELNLSSLELGDSALYFCASSVGWTVPSNTEAFFGQGTRLTVV.